Detailed here is one T cell receptor (beta chain). The sample originates from a study of cytomegalovirus exposure and HLA in healthy donors. Sequenced by immunoSEQ multiplex PCR; TCRdb stores in-frame clones only, minus some. In the table there are some 120,000 clones, around nine tenths of which are singletons. The TCR sequence derives from a man aged 25 to 40 in good health and CMV-seronegative. The sequencing input was PBMCs.

The CDR3: CASSPGTGRTEAFF. CDR3 bases: TGTGCCAGCAGTCCCGGGACAGGGAGGACTGAAGCTTTCTTT. The gene calls are TRBV6-5 and TRBJ1-1; TRBD1 agrees at 9 bases. This CDR3 is built from 14 residues. CDR1 is MNHEY, CDR2 SVGAGI, per germline. Trimming cost V 5 bases and J 5 bases; bases outside gene matches: 6.